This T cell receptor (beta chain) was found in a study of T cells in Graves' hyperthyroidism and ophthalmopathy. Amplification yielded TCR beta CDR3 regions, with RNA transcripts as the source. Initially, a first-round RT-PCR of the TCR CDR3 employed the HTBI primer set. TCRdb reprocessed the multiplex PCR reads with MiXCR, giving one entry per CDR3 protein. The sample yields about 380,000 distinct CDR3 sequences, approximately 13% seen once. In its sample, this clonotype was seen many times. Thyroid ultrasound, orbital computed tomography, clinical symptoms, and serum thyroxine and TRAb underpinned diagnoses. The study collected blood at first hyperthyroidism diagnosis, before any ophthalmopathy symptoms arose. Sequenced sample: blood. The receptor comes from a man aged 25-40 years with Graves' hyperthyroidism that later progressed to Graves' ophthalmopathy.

The chain's CDR3 is CASSLSERARDTEAFF. DNA for the CDR3: TGTGCCAGCAGTTTATCGGAGAGGGCCCGGGACACTGAAGCTTTCTTT. This chain links TRBV28 with TRBJ1-1; D remains ambiguous. Trimming took 1 base from V and 3 from J, leaving 15 bases between them. The germline gives CDR1 MDHEN, CDR2 SYDVKM. CDR3 length: 16 amino acids.